This TCR beta chain derives from a study of OX40 agonist ivuxolimab in advanced cancers. Turning to the overall study: Ivuxolimab, which targeted the costimulatory receptor OX40 (CD134), was an agonistic, fully human IgG2 monoclonal antibody. Intravenous ivuxolimab was administered to patients every 2 weeks at six dose levels: 0.01, 0.1, 0.3, 1.5, 3 and 10 mg/kg. Of the roughly 54 dose-escalation patients, hepatocellular carcinoma was present in around 19, melanoma in about 15, renal cell carcinoma in 9 and head and neck cancer in 9. The dose-escalation cohort was about 83% male with a mean age of about 65 years, ranging from 23 to 79. Patients were allowed to have had prior anti-PD-1, anti-PD-L1 or anti-CTLA-4 therapy, and approximately 43% of the dose-escalation patients had previously received checkpoint inhibitors. Three dose-escalation patients achieved partial responses, one with hepatocellular carcinoma and two with cutaneous melanoma. Peripheral TCRbeta sequencing aimed to test whether ivuxolimab altered TCR sequence diversity and caused clonal T-cell expansion. The paper covers the monotherapy dose-escalation part of the phase I ivuxolimab trial, which included N of about 50 patients.

To sequence the TCRbeta CDR3 region, genomic DNA was isolated from the sorted cells. The immunoSEQ Assay was used for sequencing of TCRbeta CDR3 regions. TCRdb retrieved this table from immuneACCESS and kept in-frame rearrangements only. Not all clones are present; in checked studies, unresolved V genes account for under half, and no reason is known for the remainder. The sample table shows approximately 50,000 clones, and roughly 90% are seen once. Jointly, the top ten make up roughly 7.8% of the sample. A note on this clone: No cognate antigen has been identified for it. Base qualities are not at hand, and no much larger clone is one base apart.

Study-wide findings and limitations: After ivuxolimab, more expanded clones were found on average in CD8+ T cells than in CD4+ T cells. Antigen specificity was not determined for the clonally expanded peripheral T cells. At doses from 0.1 to 3.0 mg/kg, clonal expansion was seen in both CD4+ and CD8+ blood T cells between baseline and week 6. In the 0.1-3.0 mg/kg groups, partial responders had among the lowest normalized peripheral clonal expansion, particularly in CD8+ T cells. Low levels of normalized T-cell clonal expansion were also seen in some nonresponding patients.

V and J are trimmed by 0 bases and 5 bases, and the gene matches miss 5 bases of the junction. Including cysteine and phenylalanine, the CDR3 has 15 amino acids. Kept here is only the CDR3 DNA, which spans 45 bases and is read in frame from base 1. For CDR1 and CDR2, the germline V gene (reference sequence) lists SGHKS and YYEKEE. The trial excluded patients who had a history of autoimmune disease or who were on systemic immunosuppression. In every dose cohort, peripheral blood was drawn for TCR sequencing at baseline, cycle 4 day 1, and cycle 7 day 1. Samples were obtained from an open-label, multicenter, first-in-human phase I dose-escalation trial of ivuxolimab. Adults with locally advanced or metastatic melanoma, renal cell, hepatocellular, or head and neck squamous cell carcinoma were enrolled in the trial. Before TCR sequencing, CD4+ T cells and CD8+ T cells were sorted from peripheral blood as separate populations.

The V gene is TRBV5-5 and the J gene is TRBJ2-5, with TRBD2 matching 9 junction bases. The sequence came from an adult with an advanced solid tumor such as melanoma, head and neck, liver or kidney cancer. Sample: CD4+ or CD8+ T cells sorted from blood, taken in a trial of the OX40 agonist ivuxolimab. The nucleotide sequence is TGTGCCAGCAGCTTGGCCGCTAGCGGGAAGGAGACCCAGTACTTC. It translates to CASSLAASGKETQYF.